This T cell receptor (beta chain) emerged from a study of T-cell memory formation after mild COVID-19. Study-level points and caveats: Contracting clones from day 15 to 85 showed balanced CD4/CD8; later expanders favored CD4+.

TCR alpha and TCR beta cDNA libraries carrying sample barcodes and UMIs came from 5'RACE with constant-segment primers. TCRdb redid the calling of the 5' RACE reads with MiXCR, one entry per CDR3 protein. The data contain some 450,000 distinct CDR3 sequences, about 19% of them seen just once; the ten biggest clones take up 8.4%. In regard to this clonotype: The target antigen is unknown.

J gave up 5 bases and V 6 bases, and 9 bases lay outside the gene matches. The CDR3 is made up of 15 amino acids. Material for sequencing was PBMCs or a T cell subset sorted from them (not recorded which). The TCR originated in an adult woman who had mild COVID-19 (a few samples of this study predate the infection). Cell type and time point are not known. The rearrangement joins TRBV12-3 or TRBV12-4 to TRBJ2-7; TRBD2 matches at 11 bases. CDR3 nucleotides: TGTGCCAGCAGGTCGACTAGCGGGAAGTTCCACGAGCAGTACTTC. Translated: CASRSTSGKFHEQYF.